The rows below give T cell receptor beta chains drawn from one sample of a study of blood T cell repertoires in COVID-19. Libraries were prepared by immunoSEQ multiplex PCR; TCRdb keeps only in-frame clonotypes and omits some of them. Among some 80,000 clones listed, approximately 84% were seen once. The material sequenced was peripheral blood. The receptors were sampled from a man aged 55 to 70 with active or convalescent COVID-19. The CDR3 runs from the conserved cysteine through the conserved F or W. The order of the fields is D gene, clone size, V gene, CDR3 length, J gene, CDR3 protein, CDR3 DNA. A D gene is named only where the DNA matches it firmly. The size of a clone is reported for some rows only, either as once, few or many, or as a class for expanded clones.

D: NA
size: few
V: TRBV7-2
length: 15
J: TRBJ1-6
CDR3: CASSLWGGANSPLHF
DNA: TGTGCCAGCAGCTTATGGGGGGGCGCAAATTCACCCCTCCACTTT

D: TRBD1
size: many
V: TRBV9
length: 15
J: TRBJ2-7
CDR3: CASSVSPGQGYEQYF
DNA: TGTGCCAGCAGCGTATCGCCCGGACAGGGGTACGAGCAGTACTTC

D: NA
size: NA
V: TRBV6-5
length: 16
J: TRBJ1-1
CDR3: CASSSPGHPRGTEAFF
DNA: TGTGCCAGCAGTTCCCCGGGACACCCTCGGGGCACTGAAGCTTTCTTT

D: TRBD1
size: NA
V: TRBV19
length: 15
J: TRBJ1-4
CDR3: CASSIGGQAGEKLFF
DNA: TGTGCCAGTAGTATAGGGGGACAGGCTGGTGAAAAACTGTTTTTT

D: TRBD1
size: NA
V: TRBV19
length: 15
J: TRBJ1-1
CDR3: CASSPRGQDNTEAFF
DNA: TGTGCCAGTAGTCCTCGTGGACAGGATAACACTGAAGCTTTCTTT

D: TRBD1
size: NA
V: TRBV27
length: 13
J: TRBJ2-5
CDR3: CASSTGDQETQYF
DNA: TGTGCCAGTTCGACAGGGGACCAAGAGACCCAGTACTTC

D: NA
size: NA
V: TRBV5-5
length: 13
J: TRBJ2-5
CDR3: CASTISAGETQYF
DNA: TGTGCCAGCACTATCTCGGCGGGAGAGACCCAGTACTTC

D: NA
size: once
V: TRBV6-2/TRBV6-3
length: 19
J: TRBJ2-1
CDR3: CASSPVIVIDRPSYNEQFF
DNA: TGTGCCAGCAGCCCCGTCATTGTAATCGACAGGCCCTCCTACAATGAGCAGTTCTTC

D: NA
size: NA
V: TRBV9
length: 13
J: TRBJ1-2
CDR3: CASSPGLLAGYTF
DNA: TGTGCCAGCAGCCCAGGACTCCTAGCTGGCTACACCTTC

D: TRBD1
size: NA
V: TRBV7-9
length: 16
J: TRBJ1-2
CDR3: CASSLAYRTGSMGYTF
DNA: TGTGCCAGCAGCTTAGCGTACCGGACAGGGTCTATGGGCTACACCTTC

D: NA
size: NA
V: TRBV19
length: 16
J: TRBJ1-5
CDR3: CASRPIWTDSNQPQHF
DNA: TGTGCCAGTAGACCTATCTGGACAGATAGCAATCAGCCCCAGCATTTT

D: TRBD2
size: NA
V: TRBV7-2
length: 16
J: TRBJ2-5
CDR3: CASSLGGRGARETQYF
DNA: TGTGCCAGCAGCTTAGGAGGGCGGGGGGCGAGGGAGACCCAGTACTTC